This is a list of T cell receptor beta chains from one sample in a study of graft-versus-host responses after intestinal transplantation. The table came from immunoSEQ multiplex PCR; TCRdb's copy has only in-frame clones and leaves some out. The sample holds 10,000 or so clones, about 93% seen once. This sample comprised PBMCs, obtained 8 days after intestinal transplant. These receptors came from a human patient who received an intestinal transplant, so some T cells may come from the graft donor. CDR3s include the opening cysteine and the closing phenylalanine or tryptophan. D genes are given only for firm matches. The size of a clone is reported for some rows only, either as once, few or many, or as a class for expanded clones.

d_call: TRBD1; v_call: TRBV7-9; j_call: TRBJ2-1; clone_size: .; cdr3_aa: CASSFPDRGERNEQFF; cdr3_nt: TGTGCCAGCAGCTTCCCCGACAGGGGCGAACGCAATGAGCAGTTCTTC
d_call: .; v_call: TRBV5-1; j_call: TRBJ2-7; clone_size: .; cdr3_aa: CASSLLRGEQYF; cdr3_nt: TGCGCCAGCAGCTTGTTGAGGGGCGAGCAGTACTTC
d_call: .; v_call: TRBV10-3; j_call: TRBJ1-3; clone_size: few; cdr3_aa: CAIGAGTPGNTIYF; cdr3_nt: TGTGCCATCGGAGCCGGGACCCCTGGAAACACCATATATTTT
d_call: .; v_call: TRBV29-1; j_call: TRBJ2-3; clone_size: .; cdr3_aa: CSVGGGMGTDTQYF; cdr3_nt: TGCAGCGTTGGAGGCGGGATGGGAACAGATACGCAGTATTTT
d_call: .; v_call: TRBV20-1; j_call: TRBJ2-7; clone_size: .; cdr3_aa: CSARASYEQYF; cdr3_nt: TGCAGTGCTAGGGCCTCCTACGAGCAGTACTTC
d_call: .; v_call: TRBV2; j_call: TRBJ2-6; clone_size: .; cdr3_aa: CASSALSGANVLTF; cdr3_nt: TGTGCCAGCAGTGCGTTGTCTGGGGCCAACGTCCTGACTTTC
d_call: .; v_call: TRBV7-8; j_call: TRBJ2-7; clone_size: once; cdr3_aa: CASSLARGPYEQYF; cdr3_nt: TGTGCCAGCAGCTTAGCACGAGGGCCCTACGAGCAGTACTTC
d_call: .; v_call: TRBV30; j_call: TRBJ1-2; clone_size: .; cdr3_aa: CAWSVRGLRGYTF; cdr3_nt: TGTGCCTGGAGTGTAAGGGGGTTGCGGGGCTACACCTTC
d_call: .; v_call: TRBV19; j_call: TRBJ2-5; clone_size: .; cdr3_aa: CASSIRAGGPKTQYF; cdr3_nt: TGTGCCAGTAGTATAAGGGCCGGGGGGCCAAAGACCCAGTACTTC
d_call: TRBD2; v_call: TRBV5-1; j_call: TRBJ2-7; clone_size: .; cdr3_aa: CASSLDASGGRWGEQYF; cdr3_nt: TGCGCCAGCAGCTTGGATGCTAGCGGGGGCCGTTGGGGAGAGCAGTACTTC
d_call: .; v_call: TRBV7-6; j_call: TRBJ2-7; clone_size: .; cdr3_aa: CASSTPSYPPYEQYF; cdr3_nt: TGTGCCAGCAGCACCCCCAGCTATCCCCCCTACGAGCAGTACTTC
d_call: .; v_call: TRBV7-9; j_call: TRBJ2-1; clone_size: .; cdr3_aa: CASSFPGRGYNEQFF; cdr3_nt: TGTGCCAGCAGCTTCCCGGGTAGGGGGTATAATGAGCAGTTCTTC
d_call: TRBD1; v_call: TRBV2; j_call: TRBJ1-2; clone_size: .; cdr3_aa: CASSEGGRGNYGYTF; cdr3_nt: TGTGCCAGCAGTGAGGGAGGCAGGGGGAACTATGGCTACACCTTC
d_call: .; v_call: TRBV19; j_call: TRBJ1-4; clone_size: .; cdr3_aa: CASEKGYGEKLFF; cdr3_nt: TGTGCCAGCGAAAAGGGGTATGGCGAAAAACTGTTTTTT
d_call: TRBD2; v_call: TRBV27; j_call: TRBJ2-5; clone_size: .; cdr3_aa: CASSQGLAGLQETQYF; cdr3_nt: TGTGCCAGCAGTCAGGGACTAGCGGGGCTCCAAGAGACCCAGTACTTC
d_call: .; v_call: TRBV4-1; j_call: TRBJ1-5; clone_size: .; cdr3_aa: CASSQRGSNQPQHF; cdr3_nt: TGCGCCAGCAGCCAAAGGGGATCCAATCAGCCCCAGCATTTT
d_call: .; v_call: TRBV5-5; j_call: TRBJ2-7; clone_size: .; cdr3_aa: CASRLGSSYEQYF; cdr3_nt: TGTGCCAGCAGACTGGGGAGTTCCTACGAGCAGTACTTC
d_call: .; v_call: TRBV5-1; j_call: TRBJ1-1; clone_size: .; cdr3_aa: CASSVTQGYTEAFF; cdr3_nt: TGCGCCAGCAGCGTGACACAGGGTTACACTGAAGCTTTCTTT
d_call: .; v_call: TRBV4-1; j_call: TRBJ1-4; clone_size: .; cdr3_aa: CASSPTPVPSNEKLFF; cdr3_nt: TGCGCCAGCAGCCCCACGCCAGTGCCCTCTAATGAAAAACTGTTTTTT
d_call: TRBD2; v_call: TRBV11-3; j_call: TRBJ2-7; clone_size: .; cdr3_aa: CASSISGSIGEQYF; cdr3_nt: TGTGCCAGCAGTATTAGCGGGAGTATTGGCGAGCAGTACTTC
d_call: TRBD1; v_call: TRBV19; j_call: TRBJ2-3; clone_size: .; cdr3_aa: CASADRGLRTDTQYF; cdr3_nt: TGTGCCAGCGCGGACAGGGGGCTTCGCACAGATACGCAGTATTTT
d_call: TRBD1; v_call: TRBV5-4; j_call: TRBJ1-4; clone_size: .; cdr3_aa: CASSPSPGQGPTNEKLFF; cdr3_nt: TGTGCCAGCAGCCCCTCCCCGGGACAGGGCCCAACTAATGAAAAACTGTTTTTT
d_call: .; v_call: TRBV28; j_call: TRBJ2-1; clone_size: .; cdr3_aa: CASSLLASNEQFF; cdr3_nt: TGTGCCAGCAGTCTTTTAGCGAGCAATGAGCAGTTCTTC
d_call: TRBD1; v_call: TRBV19; j_call: TRBJ2-7; clone_size: .; cdr3_aa: CASRPGTGYEQYF; cdr3_nt: TGTGCCAGCCGCCCCGGGACAGGGTACGAGCAGTACTTC
d_call: .; v_call: TRBV4-1; j_call: TRBJ2-3; clone_size: .; cdr3_aa: CASSHRTPSTDTQYF; cdr3_nt: TGCGCCAGCAGCCACCGGACCCCCAGCACAGATACGCAGTATTTT
d_call: .; v_call: TRBV6-1; j_call: TRBJ2-7; clone_size: .; cdr3_aa: CASSRMLPYEQYF; cdr3_nt: TGTGCCAGCAGTCGTATGCTCCCCTACGAGCAGTACTTC
d_call: TRBD1; v_call: TRBV9; j_call: TRBJ2-5; clone_size: .; cdr3_aa: CASSVTGQGKETQYF; cdr3_nt: TGTGCCAGCAGCGTTACGGGACAGGGAAAAGAGACCCAGTACTTC